This T cell receptor beta chain derives from a study of blood T cell repertoires in COVID-19. For the study at large: T cells, B-cell-depleted T cells, or PBMCs supplied cDNA or gDNA.

Original handling: The assay estimated nucleated cells by amplifying reference gene primers. The assay was immunoSEQ multiplex PCR, and TCRdb's table has in-frame clones only and misses some. V and J calls plus clone size are reproduced from that table; the DNA served to infer D and trimming. The sample lists around 170,000 clones, roughly 80% occurring once. The sequencing sample was made of peripheral blood. This receptor was identified in a man younger than 45 with active or convalescent COVID-19.

This CDR3 is CASSRLAGYYEQYV. As DNA, the CDR3 is TGTGCCAGCAGCAGACTAGCGGGTTACTACGAGCAGTACGTC. The V call is TRBV7-8, the J call TRBJ2-7; TRBD2 agrees at 10 bases. Trimming cost V 5 bases and J 3 bases; bases outside gene matches: 4. This CDR3 has 14 residues. Germline V gives CDR1 SGHVS, CDR2 FQNEAQ.